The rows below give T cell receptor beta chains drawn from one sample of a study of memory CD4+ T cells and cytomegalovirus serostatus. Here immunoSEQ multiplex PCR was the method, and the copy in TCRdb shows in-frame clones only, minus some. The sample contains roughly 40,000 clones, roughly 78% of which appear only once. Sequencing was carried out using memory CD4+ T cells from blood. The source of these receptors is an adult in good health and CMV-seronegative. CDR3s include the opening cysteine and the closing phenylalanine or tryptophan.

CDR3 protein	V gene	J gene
CASSLAEGSKAFF	TRBV5-6	TRBJ1-1
CASSVDGGSYGYTF	TRBV9	TRBJ1-2
CASSTGQGENTIYF	TRBV5-1	TRBJ1-3
CASSLSPTDTQYF	TRBV4-2	TRBJ2-3
CASGSGTVNTEAFF	TRBV9	TRBJ1-1
CAWSLKRGNEQFF	TRBV30	TRBJ2-1
CASSLARAGNTIYF	TRBV7-2	TRBJ1-3
CASSLSSYEQYF	TRBV11-2	TRBJ2-7
CASSPQTGGNTEAFF	TRBV18	TRBJ1-1
CASSWDRDQPQHF	TRBV19	TRBJ1-5
CASSFHSLIMNTEAFF	TRBV7-9	TRBJ1-1
CSVNTRFSGNTIYF	TRBV29-1	TRBJ1-3
CASSKLPGELFF	TRBV11-2	TRBJ2-2
CASSSGTHQETQYF	TRBV7-9	TRBJ2-5
CSVTGSGGYTF	TRBV29-1	TRBJ1-2
CASSPRDRETPEQYF	TRBV18	TRBJ2-7
CASRSRQSDTQYF	TRBV7-2	TRBJ2-3
CASSLSRENEQFF	TRBV5-1	TRBJ2-1
CASLGQGFYGYTF	TRBV19	TRBJ1-2
CASSLTREGGYTF	TRBV5-6	TRBJ1-2
CASGNLAGLDYEQYF	TRBV7-9	TRBJ2-7
CASTLGGGRDEQFF	TRBV5-4	TRBJ2-1
CAIWTLKSYEQYF	TRBV2	TRBJ2-7
CASSPQLNTEAFF	TRBV7-9	TRBJ1-1
CASSPIQGGETQYF	TRBV18	TRBJ2-5
CASSLSTVYEQYF	TRBV11-2	TRBJ2-7
CAWEPGLAGSTDTQYF	TRBV30	TRBJ2-3
CSVDGRDYGYTF	TRBV29-1	TRBJ1-2
CASSRERKRGGEKLFF	TRBV4-1	TRBJ1-4
CASSGGTYSNEQFF	TRBV5-1	TRBJ2-1
CASTDRGRDTQYF	TRBV7-2	TRBJ2-3
CASNTRQGAKTEAFF	TRBV6-5	TRBJ1-1
CASSESRLAVGTGELFF	TRBV10-2	TRBJ2-2
CSVEGGGQAEPNEKLFF	TRBV29-1	TRBJ1-4
CASSLSGQHNTEAFF	TRBV11-2	TRBJ1-1
CASSLEGTGFSPLHF	TRBV5-1	TRBJ1-6
CASSGQGNEKLFF	TRBV18	TRBJ1-4
CATKFTKMDGYTF	TRBV19	TRBJ1-2
CASSVSSVQQETQYF	TRBV9	TRBJ2-5
CASNPGLANTGELFF	TRBV6-1	TRBJ2-2
CASRPGTALRDNEQFF	TRBV5-4	TRBJ2-1
CASSLVSGWNEQFF	TRBV11-2	TRBJ2-1
CASSPAGRDYGYTF	TRBV5-6	TRBJ1-2
CASSKRATYGYTF	TRBV5-6	TRBJ1-2
CASSIGQGSTEAFF	TRBV11-3	TRBJ1-1
CASSDPQGAVSGNTIYF	TRBV5-1	TRBJ1-3
CASSYSPDGNSPLHF	TRBV6-6	TRBJ1-6
CASTRDRNGNTIYF	TRBV19	TRBJ1-3
CASSSTWWQGLNTEAFF	TRBV4-1	TRBJ1-1
CSVAAGSDEKLFF	TRBV29-1	TRBJ1-4
CASSSPCERSGETQYF	TRBV21-1	TRBJ2-5